This T cell receptor (beta chain) stems from a study of technical replicates of blood from several donors. J gave up 3 bases and V 3 bases, and 2 bases lay outside the gene matches. CDR3 length: 14 amino acids. Germline-derived CDR1 and CDR2 are MNHEY and SMNVEV (reference sequence). Clones were sequenced by immunoSEQ multiplex PCR, and TCRdb holds only the in-frame ones, with some missing. The sample carries some 74,000 clones, roughly 92% recorded once. V gene TRBV27 combines with J gene TRBJ2-7, with 10 positions matching TRBD1. Material: T cells isolated from PBMCs. The receptor was derived from a human donor in good health. Here the CDR3 reads CASSFRTGGYEQYF. Written as DNA, the CDR3 is TGTGCCAGCAGTTTCAGGACAGGGGGCTACGAGCAGTACTTC.